What follows describes a single T cell receptor beta chain. This entry comes from a study of cytomegalovirus exposure and HLA in healthy donors. This CDR3 spans 16 amino acids. The germline V gene has CDR1 WNHNN and CDR2 SYGVQD (reference sequence). After removal of 3 bases from V and 0 bases from J, the junction contained 7 bases not matched to a gene. Use of 60 Vbeta and 13 Jbeta primers characterized the PCR. Libraries were prepared by immunoSEQ multiplex PCR; TCRdb keeps only in-frame clonotypes and omits some of them. Altogether approximately 170,000 clones are present, under 85% being singletons, with the ten largest covering about 4%.

The V call is TRBV10-1, the J call TRBJ2-7; 8 bases match TRBD2. What was sequenced was PBMCs. The clonotype was recovered from a man aged 50 to 59 in good health and CMV-seropositive. The CDR3 sequence is CASSELADSFSYEQYF. Here the CDR3 DNA reads TGCGCCAGCAGTGAACTAGCGGACTCTTTCTCCTACGAGCAGTACTTC.